The rows below give T cell receptor beta chains drawn from one sample of a study of graft-versus-host responses after intestinal transplantation. Assay used: immunoSEQ multiplex PCR; TCRdb lists only in-frame clones, some missing. The sample comprises just under 100,000 clones, 90% of which are singletons, and roughly 16% rests with the top ten. The sample in question was PBMCs, obtained about 460 days after intestinal transplant. All receptors come from a human patient who received an intestinal transplant, so some T cells may come from the graft donor. CDR3s include the opening cysteine and the closing phenylalanine or tryptophan. A D gene is named only where the DNA matches it firmly. Size tells how often a clone was seen (once, few, many) or the class of an expanded clone, and some rows leave it out.

D: -
V: TRBV10-3
J: TRBJ1-2
size: -
DNA: TGTGCCACCCCGTCAGGGACCGGGTTAGGCTATGGCTACACCTTC
CDR3: CATPSGTGLGYGYTF

D: -
V: TRBV5-1
J: TRBJ1-5
size: -
DNA: TGCGCCAGCACCCAACGACAGAGTAGGGATCAGCCCCAGCATTTT
CDR3: CASTQRQSRDQPQHF

D: -
V: TRBV19
J: TRBJ2-2
size: -
DNA: TGTGCCAGTAGTTCTCGGTCGAACACCGGGGAGCTGTTTTTT
CDR3: CASSSRSNTGELFF

D: TRBD1
V: TRBV4-1
J: TRBJ2-7
size: -
DNA: TGCGCCAGCAGCCAAGGACAGGGGGCCTACGAGCAGTACTTC
CDR3: CASSQGQGAYEQYF

D: -
V: TRBV18
J: TRBJ1-1
size: few
DNA: TGTGCCAGCTCACCCAGGGTTGGGGTAGCTGAAGCTTTCTTT
CDR3: CASSPRVGVAEAFF

D: TRBD1
V: TRBV5-8
J: TRBJ1-5
size: -
DNA: TGTGCCAGCACCCCGGGGCCCAACAGGGGAGAGCTCCAGCATTTT
CDR3: CASTPGPNRGELQHF

D: TRBD2
V: TRBV6-1
J: TRBJ2-7
size: -
DNA: TGTGCCAGCAGTGAAGTCAGCGGGAGCTCCTACGAGCAGTACTTC
CDR3: CASSEVSGSSYEQYF

D: -
V: TRBV4-1
J: TRBJ1-1
size: -
DNA: TGCGCCAGCAGCCAGACAGACGGTACTGAAGCTTTCTTT
CDR3: CASSQTDGTEAFF

D: -
V: TRBV7-8
J: TRBJ1-1
size: -
DNA: TGTGCCAGCAGCTTAGACTACACTGAAGCTTTCTTT
CDR3: CASSLDYTEAFF

D: -
V: TRBV6-1
J: TRBJ2-7
size: -
DNA: TGTGCCAGCAGTGATCGGCGCTACGAGCAGTACTTC
CDR3: CASSDRRYEQYF

D: TRBD1
V: TRBV2
J: TRBJ1-6
size: -
DNA: TGTGCCAGCGGACAGGGGGCCCAATTGTCACCCCTCCACTTT
CDR3: CASGQGAQLSPLHF

D: -
V: TRBV11-3
J: TRBJ2-3
size: once
DNA: TGTGCCAGCAGCCCCAAGGCCGGCAGGGGGACTATCACAGATACGCAGTATTTT
CDR3: CASSPKAGRGTITDTQYF

D: -
V: TRBV27
J: TRBJ2-7
size: once
DNA: TGTGCCAGCAGTCTTGGACCAGGCAACGAGCAGTACTTC
CDR3: CASSLGPGNEQYF

D: -
V: TRBV9
J: TRBJ1-3
size: -
DNA: TGTGCCAGCAGCGTCCCCCCTCTGGGAAACACCATATATTTT
CDR3: CASSVPPLGNTIYF

D: TRBD1
V: TRBV11-1
J: TRBJ2-1
size: once
DNA: TGTGCCAGCAGCCGGACAGGGAACAATGAGCAGTTCTTC
CDR3: CASSRTGNNEQFF

D: -
V: TRBV6-5
J: TRBJ1-3
size: few
DNA: TGTGCCAGCAGTTTCGGAAACACCATATATTTT
CDR3: CASSFGNTIYF

D: -
V: TRBV7-3
J: TRBJ1-1
size: -
DNA: TGTGCCAGCAGCCGATCGGGGAGCACTGAAGCTTTCTTT
CDR3: CASSRSGSTEAFF

D: -
V: TRBV13
J: TRBJ1-5
size: -
DNA: TGTGCCAGCAGCTCCGGGCTTAGCAATCAGCCCCAGCATTTT
CDR3: CASSSGLSNQPQHF

D: TRBD1
V: TRBV5-1
J: TRBJ2-3
size: -
DNA: TGCGCCAGCAGCATAGGACAGGGTAGCACAGATACGCAGTATTTT
CDR3: CASSIGQGSTDTQYF

D: -
V: TRBV1
J: TRBJ2-6
size: -
DNA: TGCACCAGCAGCTCCCAATGTTTGGCACAAAGTCGGGCCAACGTCCTGACTTTC
CDR3: CTSSSQCLAQSRANVLTF

D: TRBD1
V: TRBV5-1
J: TRBJ2-1
size: once
DNA: TGCGCCAGCAGCGCACAACAGGGGGTAAGGAGCGATGAGCAGTTCTTC
CDR3: CASSAQQGVRSDEQFF

D: TRBD1
V: TRBV5-1
J: TRBJ1-6
size: once
DNA: TGCGCCAGCAGCTTCCGGACAGGGGCGTTTGATTACTCACCCCTCCACTTT
CDR3: CASSFRTGAFDYSPLHF

D: -
V: TRBV7-6
J: TRBJ1-5
size: -
DNA: TGTGCCAGCAGCTTAGGGTCGGGATATAGCAATCAGCCCCAGCATTTT
CDR3: CASSLGSGYSNQPQHF

D: -
V: TRBV19
J: TRBJ1-1
size: -
DNA: TGTGCCAGTACCCCGACCGTATTGAACACTGAAGCTTTCTTT
CDR3: CASTPTVLNTEAFF

D: -
V: TRBV6-5
J: TRBJ2-7
size: few
DNA: TGTGCCAGCAGTTACGGCGTGGCAGGGGCCTACGAGCAGTACTTC
CDR3: CASSYGVAGAYEQYF

D: -
V: TRBV27
J: TRBJ1-1
size: -
DNA: TGTGCCAGCAGTCCCGGTTTGAACACTGAAGCTTTCTTT
CDR3: CASSPGLNTEAFF

D: -
V: TRBV7-2
J: TRBJ2-7
size: -
DNA: TGTGCCAGCAGCTTATCGGCGGGCCCGAGCTCCTACGAGCAGTACTTC
CDR3: CASSLSAGPSSYEQYF

D: -
V: TRBV19
J: TRBJ1-4
size: -
DNA: TGTGCCAGTTCGGGACAAAGTAATGAAAAACTGTTTTTT
CDR3: CASSGQSNEKLFF

D: -
V: TRBV11-2
J: TRBJ2-7
size: once
DNA: TGTGCCAGCAGCTTAGCAAGAGAAAGCTCCTACGAGCAGTACTTC
CDR3: CASSLARESSYEQYF

D: -
V: TRBV11-2
J: TRBJ2-5
size: -
DNA: TGTGCCAGCAGCTACGATGCTCTCCCAGGGGCAAGGGAGACCCAGTACTTC
CDR3: CASSYDALPGARETQYF

D: -
V: TRBV25-1
J: TRBJ1-2
size: -
DNA: TGTGCCAGCAGTAACGCTAACGCGCCTAACTATGGCTACACCTTC
CDR3: CASSNANAPNYGYTF

D: -
V: TRBV28
J: TRBJ1-5
size: once
DNA: TGTGCCAGCACCTCGATGGGGCAAAGCAATCAGCCCCAGCATTTT
CDR3: CASTSMGQSNQPQHF

D: TRBD1
V: TRBV10-3
J: TRBJ2-2
size: once
DNA: TGTGCCATCAGCCCCAGGACAGGCCTCTCCGCCGGGGAGCTGTTTTTT
CDR3: CAISPRTGLSAGELFF

D: -
V: TRBV5-1
J: TRBJ1-1
size: -
DNA: TGCGCCAGCAGCTTGGTAACTCGGGCTCTGGTGACCGAGAACACTGAAGCTTTCTTT
CDR3: CASSLVTRALVTENTEAFF

D: TRBD1
V: TRBV19
J: TRBJ2-7
size: -
DNA: TGTGCCAGTAGTCCAGCCGGGACAGGGGGCTACGAGCAGTACTTC
CDR3: CASSPAGTGGYEQYF

D: -
V: TRBV7-9
J: TRBJ2-4
size: -
DNA: TGTGCCAGCAGGCGGCAGGGGTCCAAAAACATTCAGTACTTC
CDR3: CASRRQGSKNIQYF

D: -
V: TRBV15
J: TRBJ1-5
size: -
DNA: TGTGCCACCAGCAGACGACAGGACTATCAGCCCCAGCATTTT
CDR3: CATSRRQDYQPQHF

D: -
V: TRBV19
J: TRBJ2-2
size: once
DNA: TGTGCCAGTAGTCCGGACCCGGGACAACCGACGAACACCGGGGAGCTGTTTTTT
CDR3: CASSPDPGQPTNTGELFF

D: -
V: TRBV19
J: TRBJ1-1
size: once
DNA: TGTGCCAGTAGTATTGGTCAAGAGGCTGAAGCTTTCTTT
CDR3: CASSIGQEAEAFF

D: -
V: TRBV5-1
J: TRBJ2-1
size: -
DNA: TGCGCCAGCAGCCCCATAATCGGGGGTGCAGACAATGAGCAGTTCTTC
CDR3: CASSPIIGGADNEQFF

D: -
V: TRBV29-1
J: TRBJ1-1
size: -
DNA: TGCAGCGTTGTAGTCGGGGGCAGCGGCACTGAAGCTTTCTTT
CDR3: CSVVVGGSGTEAFF

D: -
V: TRBV12-5
J: TRBJ1-1
size: -
DNA: TGTGCTAGTGGTGTGAGGAACACTGAAGCTTTCTTT
CDR3: CASGVRNTEAFF

D: -
V: TRBV6-1
J: TRBJ1-1
size: -
DNA: TGTGCCAGCAGGACCGGAGGGGGAACTGAAGCTTTCTTT
CDR3: CASRTGGGTEAFF

D: -
V: TRBV6-1
J: TRBJ1-3
size: -
DNA: TGTGCCAGCAGCATGGGAAACACCATATATTTT
CDR3: CASSMGNTIYF

D: -
V: TRBV6-1
J: TRBJ2-1
size: -
DNA: TGTGCCAGCACCGAGGGTCTCTACTCCTACAATGAGCAGTTCTTC
CDR3: CASTEGLYSYNEQFF

D: -
V: TRBV11-2
J: TRBJ1-2
size: -
DNA: TGTGCCAGCAGCGCGCGCCCATCTGGCAACTATGGCTACACCTTC
CDR3: CASSARPSGNYGYTF

D: -
V: TRBV27
J: TRBJ1-2
size: few
DNA: TGTGCCAGCAGACCTCACGACAGCCTCCATGGCTACACCTTC
CDR3: CASRPHDSLHGYTF

D: -
V: TRBV29-1
J: TRBJ2-3
size: once
DNA: TGCAGCTCAAAACAGGTCGCGGATACGCAGTATTTT
CDR3: CSSKQVADTQYF

D: -
V: TRBV11-2
J: TRBJ1-2
size: -
DNA: TGTGCCAGCAGCTTAAGATATGGGCCCTCGAGGGGTTCTAACTATGGCTACACCTTC
CDR3: CASSLRYGPSRGSNYGYTF

D: TRBD1
V: TRBV28
J: TRBJ1-6
size: once
DNA: TGTGCCAGCAGTTTGGACTGGGACAGGTCGCGGTCACCCCTCCACTTT
CDR3: CASSLDWDRSRSPLHF

D: -
V: TRBV10-3
J: TRBJ1-1
size: -
DNA: TGTGCCATCAGCGATGGGGGTCGCAGCACTGAAGCTTTCTTT
CDR3: CAISDGGRSTEAFF

D: -
V: TRBV19
J: TRBJ1-3
size: few
DNA: TGTGCCAGTAGCCGGACCGTCTCCTCTGGAAACACCATATATTTT
CDR3: CASSRTVSSGNTIYF

D: -
V: TRBV9
J: TRBJ2-1
size: -
DNA: TGTGCCAGCAGCTCAGACCGAGGGGGGTCCAATGAGCAGTTCTTC
CDR3: CASSSDRGGSNEQFF

D: -
V: TRBV6-6
J: TRBJ2-5
size: -
DNA: TGTGCCAGCAGCCCTCAATTCCAAGAGACCCAGTACTTC
CDR3: CASSPQFQETQYF

D: -
V: TRBV10-3
J: TRBJ2-7
size: -
DNA: TGTGCCATCAGTGAGTCCAGGGGCTACGAGCAGTACTTC
CDR3: CAISESRGYEQYF

D: -
V: TRBV19
J: TRBJ2-1
size: -
DNA: TGTGCCAGTAGTACGGGGGCAGGCCCCTACAATGAGCAGTTCTTC
CDR3: CASSTGAGPYNEQFF

D: TRBD1
V: TRBV6-6
J: TRBJ1-1
size: -
DNA: TGTGCCAGCAGGCAGACAGGGGGCACCTACACTGAAGCTTTCTTT
CDR3: CASRQTGGTYTEAFF

D: -
V: TRBV6-6
J: TRBJ2-6
size: -
DNA: TGTGCCAGCACCTACCGGGGGCCCTCTGGGGCCAACGTCCTGACTTTC
CDR3: CASTYRGPSGANVLTF